This T cell receptor beta chain was found in a study of blood T cell repertoires in COVID-19 (dated by TCRdb to 2018 to 2020). For the study in its entirety: Samples from collaborators originated in the United States, Italy and Spain and spanned both the acute and convalescent phases of COVID-19. Deeply sampled blood TCRbeta repertoires from subjects exposed to, actively infected with, or recovered from COVID-19 were included in the dataset. Where available, HLA class I and class II types were obtained from metadata supplied by the sample provider rather than from assay-based typing. The samples were drawn from two sources: the first 160 participants of the ongoing ImmuneRACE study, and over 950 subjects contributed by 6 global collaborators. The material from the prospective study consisted of cDNA or gDNA derived from T cells, B-cell-depleted T cells, or PBMCs. The repertoires were released in a freely available public database meant as a resource for research on the immune response to SARS-CoV-2. A de-identified subject ID, COVID-19 status, age in years and sex were almost always included in the sample metadata.

The germline V gene supplies CDR1 KGHSH and CDR2 LQKENI. V and J are truncated by 2 bases and 4 bases respectively, leaving an intervening sequence of 18 bases. Measured from the cysteine to the phenylalanine, the CDR3 is 17 residues long. This entry keeps only the CDR3 DNA: 51 bases, framed from base 1. TCRbeta CDR3 regions were amplified from genomic DNA by means of the immunoSEQ Assay, a bias-controlled multiplex PCR. As for the original processing: The number of nucleated cells in each sample was estimated from the amplification of reference gene primers within the assay. To quantify the absolute abundance of each unique TCRbeta CDR3 rearrangement, sequence reads were collapsed and filtered. For each sample, productive Simpson clonality was calculated as the square root of Simpson's diversity index over productive rearrangements. Held by TCRdb, this immuneACCESS table contains in-frame sequences only and omits some clones. Under half of the omission traces to an unresolved V gene where checked; the cause of the rest is unknown. The V and J calls and the clone size are those of that table, but D and trimming were determined from the DNA. Within this sample are around 210,000 clones, with approximately 82% of them counted one time only. Jointly, the top ten make up roughly an eighth of the sample.

Each collaborating institution followed its own protocols to collect whole blood in K2EDTA tubes. For TCRbeta analysis, collaborators shipped samples in one of three forms: frozen whole blood, isolated PBMCs, or DNA extracted from either of those sample types. About this clone: The antigen this receptor binds is unknown. No much larger clone exists at a distance of one base, and base qualities are not known.

What the study reported, not specific to this receptor: The quantity of clinical and demographic metadata differed by source and by participant and was supplied without curation.

The receptor comes from a human donor in a cohort sampled during active COVID-19. The chain is encoded by TRBV18 joined to TRBJ2-4; 7 matching bases give a weak D call of TRBD2. Sequencing was performed on peripheral blood. The DNA reads TGTGCCAGCTCACCAAGGTCTAGCGGAGGGGGGAAAAACATTCAGTACTTC. It encodes CASSPRSSGGGKNIQYF.